This T cell receptor (beta chain) stems from a study of tumor-infiltrating lymphocytes in localized non-small cell lung cancer. The V and J ends lost 6 bases and 1 base respectively, with 16 bases between them. CDR1 and CDR2 (germline): MGHDK, SYGVNS. The CDR3 extends over 16 amino acids. Assay used: immunoSEQ multiplex PCR; TCRdb lists only in-frame clones, some missing. The sample holds 6,500 to 8,000 clones, over 65% seen once. This clonotype originated in a human donor with non-small cell lung cancer. This chain links TRBV25-1 with TRBJ2-1, with D tentatively TRBD1 (5 bases). The sample comprised uninvolved lung tissue not adjacent to the tumor. Here the CDR3 DNA reads TGTGCCAGCAGCGAAGGTGGTAGGGGATCCTACAATGAGCAGTTCTTC. This sequence encodes CASSEGGRGSYNEQFF.